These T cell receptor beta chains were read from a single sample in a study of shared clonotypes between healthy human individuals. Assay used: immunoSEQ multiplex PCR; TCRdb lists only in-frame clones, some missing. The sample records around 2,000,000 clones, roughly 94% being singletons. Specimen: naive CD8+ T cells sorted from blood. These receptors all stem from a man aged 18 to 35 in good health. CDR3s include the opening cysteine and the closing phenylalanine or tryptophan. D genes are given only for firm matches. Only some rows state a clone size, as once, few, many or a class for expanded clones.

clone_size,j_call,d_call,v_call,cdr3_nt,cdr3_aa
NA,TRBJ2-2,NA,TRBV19,TGTGCCAGTAGTATATGGCTAGATTTGACCGGGGAGCTGTTTTTT,CASSIWLDLTGELFF
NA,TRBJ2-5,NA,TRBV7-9,TGTGCCAGCAGCCCGAGGTCCGGGGAAGAGACCCAGTACTTC,CASSPRSGEETQYF
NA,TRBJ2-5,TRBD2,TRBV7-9,TGTGCCAGCAGCCCACGGGGACTAGCGGAAGAGACCCAGTACTTC,CASSPRGLAEETQYF
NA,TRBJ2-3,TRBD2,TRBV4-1,TGCGCCAGCAGCCAACCGCCCAGCGGGGTTGGGGATACGCAGTATTTT,CASSQPPSGVGDTQYF
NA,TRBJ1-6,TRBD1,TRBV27,TGTGCCAGCAGTTTAGGACAGGGGCTTGCCTATAATTCACCCCTCCACTTT,CASSLGQGLAYNSPLHF
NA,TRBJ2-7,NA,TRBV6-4,TGTGCCAGCAGTTACCGAGAGGGGTACGAGCAGTACTTC,CASSYREGYEQYF
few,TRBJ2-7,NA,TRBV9,TGTGCCAGCAGCGACCGGGACAACTCCTACGAGCAGTACTTC,CASSDRDNSYEQYF
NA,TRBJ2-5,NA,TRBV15,TGTGCCACCAGCAGAGTTTACCTAGAGACCCAGTACTTC,CATSRVYLETQYF
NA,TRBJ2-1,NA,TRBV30,TGTGCCTGGAGTGTTAGGGGGGTTGGTGAGCAGTTCTTC,CAWSVRGVGEQFF
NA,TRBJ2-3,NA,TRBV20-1,TGCAGTGCTAGAGACGACAGCCGCATAAATTTT,CSARDDSRINF
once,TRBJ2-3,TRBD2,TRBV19,TGTGCCAGTAGGCGGACTAGCGGGGAGTATAGCACAGATACGCAGTATTTT,CASRRTSGEYSTDTQYF
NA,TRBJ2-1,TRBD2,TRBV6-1,TGTGCCAGCAGTTTAGTAGCGGGGGACAATGAGCAGTTCTTC,CASSLVAGDNEQFF
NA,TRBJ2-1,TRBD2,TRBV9,TGTGCCAGCAGCGACGGGACTAGCGGCCTCCACTCCTACAATGAGCAGTTCTTC,CASSDGTSGLHSYNEQFF
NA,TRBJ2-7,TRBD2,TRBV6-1,TGTGCCAGCAGTCGGACTAGCGGGAATTCCTACGAGCAGTACTTC,CASSRTSGNSYEQYF
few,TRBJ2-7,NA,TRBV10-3,TGTGCCATCAGTGAGTCTAGTGACGAGCAGTACTTC,CAISESSDEQYF
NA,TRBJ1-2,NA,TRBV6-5,TGTGCCAGCATTACTCGGGGTGGGGGGAGCTACACCTTC,CASITRGGGSYTF
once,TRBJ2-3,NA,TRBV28,TGTGCCAGCATTGGGGACCGGGACCCAGGCACAGATACGCAGTATTTT,CASIGDRDPGTDTQYF
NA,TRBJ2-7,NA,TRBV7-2,TGTGCCAGCAGCTTAGCGTGGGAGACCTACTTC,CASSLAWETYF
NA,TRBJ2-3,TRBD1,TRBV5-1,TGCGCCAGCAGCGAGGGGACAGTTAGCACAGATACGCAGTATTTT,CASSEGTVSTDTQYF
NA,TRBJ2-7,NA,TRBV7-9,TGTGCCAGCAGCCTCGACAGTACCGAGCAGTACTTC,CASSLDSTEQYF
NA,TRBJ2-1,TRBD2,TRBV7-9,TGTGCCAGCAGCTTAGGGTTTAGCGGGAGGGTGGCCAATGAGCAGTTCTTC,CASSLGFSGRVANEQFF
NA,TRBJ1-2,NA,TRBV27,TGTGCCAGCAGTTTAAACTATCCCGGGGGGCTCTATGGCTACACCTTC,CASSLNYPGGLYGYTF
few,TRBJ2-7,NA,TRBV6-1,TGTGCCAGCAGTGAAGGGTGGGGCTACGAGCAGTACTTC,CASSEGWGYEQYF
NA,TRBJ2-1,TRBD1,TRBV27,TGTGCCAGCAGGACAGGGGGCGCCCCTGAGCAGTTCTTC,CASRTGGAPEQFF
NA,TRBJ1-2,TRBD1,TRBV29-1,TGCAGCGTGTTAGACAGGGGGTCTTACTATGGCTACACCTTC,CSVLDRGSYYGYTF
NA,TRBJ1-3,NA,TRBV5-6,TGTGCCAGCAGCAGCGGGGGGAGAGGAAACACCATATATTTT,CASSSGGRGNTIYF
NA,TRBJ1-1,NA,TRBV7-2,TGTGCCAGCAGCTTAGATGGGAGAGGGATCCGGAACACTGAAGCTTTCTTT,CASSLDGRGIRNTEAFF
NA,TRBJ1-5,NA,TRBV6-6,TGTGCCAGCAGTTTGTACTGGGGAAACGAACAGCCCCAGCATTTT,CASSLYWGNEQPQHF
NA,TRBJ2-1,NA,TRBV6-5,TGTGCCAGCAGTACCCAGAGAGGCGACAATGAGCAGTTCTTC,CASSTQRGDNEQFF
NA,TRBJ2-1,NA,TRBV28,TGTGCCAGCAGTTTACGGTACAGGGTGAACAATGAGCAGTTCTTC,CASSLRYRVNNEQFF